This T cell receptor beta chain was obtained from a study of T cell responses to AZD1222 COVID-19 vaccine. On this clone: Its antigen is not identified.

Sequenced by immunoSEQ multiplex PCR; TCRdb stores in-frame clones only, minus some. The data contain approximately 88,000 clones, about 92% of them singletons. Whole-study findings and limits: There were mostly white British donors and more females than males, and clonal diversity was possibly underestimated. Spike was spanned by vaccine-associated CD4 TCRs, which were dominant at 160-218 and 743-854. Repertoires in all cases were sampled only once the peak T cell response had passed.

The CDR3 totals 17 residues. J lost 4 bases, V lost 1 base, and 6 bases had no gene match. CDR1 SGHAT and CDR2 FQNNGV come from the germline V gene. The input for sequencing was peripheral blood, taken on day 0 of AZD1222 vaccination. This sequence was found in an adult in good health. The gene calls are TRBV11-2 and TRBJ2-3; TRBD2 agrees at 12 bases. CDR3 amino acids: CASSLALAGGRADTQYF. CDR3 nucleotide sequence: TGTGCCAGCAGCTTAGCTCTAGCGGGAGGGCGGGCAGATACGCAGTATTTT.